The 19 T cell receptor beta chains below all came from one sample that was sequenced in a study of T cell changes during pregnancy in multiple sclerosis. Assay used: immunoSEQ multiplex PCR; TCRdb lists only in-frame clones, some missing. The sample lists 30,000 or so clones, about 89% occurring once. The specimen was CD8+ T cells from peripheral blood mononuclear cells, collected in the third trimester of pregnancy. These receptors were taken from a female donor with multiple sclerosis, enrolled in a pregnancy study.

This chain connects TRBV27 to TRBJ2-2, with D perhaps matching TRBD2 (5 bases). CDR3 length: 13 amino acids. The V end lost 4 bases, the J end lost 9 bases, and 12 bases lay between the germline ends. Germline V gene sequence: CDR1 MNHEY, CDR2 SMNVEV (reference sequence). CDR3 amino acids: CASSSRGWRELFF. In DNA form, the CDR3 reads TGTGCCAGCAGTTCCCGGGGATGGCGGGAGCTGTTTTTT.

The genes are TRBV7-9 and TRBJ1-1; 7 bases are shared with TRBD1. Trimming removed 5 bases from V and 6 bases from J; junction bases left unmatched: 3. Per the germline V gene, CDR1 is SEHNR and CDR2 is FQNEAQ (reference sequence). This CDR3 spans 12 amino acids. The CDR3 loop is CASSADRAEAFF. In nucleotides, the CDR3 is TGTGCCAGCAGCGCCGACAGGGCTGAAGCTTTCTTT.

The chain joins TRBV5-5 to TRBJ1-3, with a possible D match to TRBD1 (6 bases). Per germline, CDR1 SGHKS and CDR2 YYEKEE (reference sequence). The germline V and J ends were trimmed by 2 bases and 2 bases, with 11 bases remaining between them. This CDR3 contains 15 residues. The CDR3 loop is CASSFTTGTGNTIYF. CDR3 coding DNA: TGTGCCAGCAGCTTCACCACAGGGACTGGAAACACCATATATTTT.

CDR3 DNA: TGTGCCATCAGTGAGGGAAGGGGGATCGACAATGAGCAGTTCTTC. Translation gives CAISEGRGIDNEQFF. The V gene is TRBV10-3, the J gene TRBJ2-1, with a possible D match to TRBD1 (6 bases). The CDR3 spans 15 residues. Germline loops: CDR1 ENHRY, CDR2 SYGVKD. The germline V and J ends were trimmed by 2 bases and 5 bases, with 13 bases remaining between them.

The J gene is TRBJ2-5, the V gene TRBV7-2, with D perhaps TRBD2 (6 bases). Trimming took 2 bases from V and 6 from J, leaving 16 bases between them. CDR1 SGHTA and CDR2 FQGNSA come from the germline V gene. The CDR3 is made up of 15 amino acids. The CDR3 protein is CASSLYTGVKKTQYF. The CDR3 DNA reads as TGTGCCAGCAGCTTATACACGGGAGTGAAAAAGACCCAGTACTTC.

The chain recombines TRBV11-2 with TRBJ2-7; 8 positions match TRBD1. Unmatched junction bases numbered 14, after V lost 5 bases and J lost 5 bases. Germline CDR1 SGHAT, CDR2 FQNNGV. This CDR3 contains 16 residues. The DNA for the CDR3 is TGTGCCAGCAGCCCGATCCGGACAGGGACGTTCGACGAGCAGTACTTC. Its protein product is CASSPIRTGTFDEQYF.

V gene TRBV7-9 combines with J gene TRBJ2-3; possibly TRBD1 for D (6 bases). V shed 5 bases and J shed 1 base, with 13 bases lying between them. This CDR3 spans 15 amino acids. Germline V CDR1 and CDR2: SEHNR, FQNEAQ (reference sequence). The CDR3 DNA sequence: TGTGCCAGCAGCACCCCACAGGGAGGCACAGATACGCAGTATTTT. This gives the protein CASSTPQGGTDTQYF.

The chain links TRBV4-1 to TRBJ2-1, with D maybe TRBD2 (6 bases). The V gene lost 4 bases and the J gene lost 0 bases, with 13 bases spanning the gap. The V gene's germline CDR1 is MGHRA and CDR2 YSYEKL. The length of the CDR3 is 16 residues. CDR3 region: CASSLADGSSYNEQFF. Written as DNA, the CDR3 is TGCGCCAGCAGCCTCGCCGACGGGAGCTCCTACAATGAGCAGTTCTTC.

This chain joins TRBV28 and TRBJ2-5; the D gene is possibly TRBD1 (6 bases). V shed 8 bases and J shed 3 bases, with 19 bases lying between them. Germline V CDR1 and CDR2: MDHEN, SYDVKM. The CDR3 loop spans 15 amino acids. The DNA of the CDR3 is TGTGCCAGCTCCTTCAGACAGGCCGATAAAGAGACCCAGTACTTC. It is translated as CASSFRQADKETQYF.

The CDR3 here is CASWYNYEQYF. The CDR3 bases are TGTGCCAGCTGGTACAACTACGAGCAGTACTTC. This rearrangement joins TRBV5-5 to TRBJ2-7, with no clear D. The germline V gene encodes CDR1 SGHKS and CDR2 YYEKEE (reference sequence). V shed 7 bases and J shed 3 bases, with 8 bases lying between them. The length of the CDR3 is 11 residues.

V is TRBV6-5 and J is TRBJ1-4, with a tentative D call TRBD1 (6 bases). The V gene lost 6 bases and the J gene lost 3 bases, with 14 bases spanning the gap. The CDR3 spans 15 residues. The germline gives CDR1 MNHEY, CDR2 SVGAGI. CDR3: CASRPRQASNEKLFF. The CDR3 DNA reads TGTGCCAGCAGGCCTCGACAGGCGTCTAATGAAAAACTGTTTTTT.

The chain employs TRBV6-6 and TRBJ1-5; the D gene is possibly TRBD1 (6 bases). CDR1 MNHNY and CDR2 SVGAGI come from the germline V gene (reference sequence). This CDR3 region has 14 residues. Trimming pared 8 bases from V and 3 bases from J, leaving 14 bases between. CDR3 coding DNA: TGTGCCAGCCGAGGGGGGGGAGCCAATCAGCCCCAGCATTTT. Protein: CASRGGGANQPQHF.

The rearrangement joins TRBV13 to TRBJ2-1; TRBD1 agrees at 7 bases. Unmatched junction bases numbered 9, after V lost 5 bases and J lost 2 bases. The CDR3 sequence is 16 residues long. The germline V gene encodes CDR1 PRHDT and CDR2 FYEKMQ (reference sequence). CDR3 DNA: TGTGCCAGCAGCCCGCAGACAGGGCGGACCTACAATGAGCAGTTCTTC. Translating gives CASSPQTGRTYNEQFF.

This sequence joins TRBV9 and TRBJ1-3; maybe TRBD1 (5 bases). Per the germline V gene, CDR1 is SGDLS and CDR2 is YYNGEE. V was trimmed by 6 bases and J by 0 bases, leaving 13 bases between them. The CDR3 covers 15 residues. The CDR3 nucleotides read TGTGCCAGCAACCTAGGACACAGCTCTGGAAACACCATATATTTT. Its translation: CASNLGHSSGNTIYF.

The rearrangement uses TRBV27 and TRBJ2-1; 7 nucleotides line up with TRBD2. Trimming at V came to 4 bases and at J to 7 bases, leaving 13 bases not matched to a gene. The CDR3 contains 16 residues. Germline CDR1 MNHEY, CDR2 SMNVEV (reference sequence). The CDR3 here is CASSSPDWGGKNEQFF. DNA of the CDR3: TGTGCCAGCAGTTCCCCCGACTGGGGGGGTAAAAATGAGCAGTTCTTC.

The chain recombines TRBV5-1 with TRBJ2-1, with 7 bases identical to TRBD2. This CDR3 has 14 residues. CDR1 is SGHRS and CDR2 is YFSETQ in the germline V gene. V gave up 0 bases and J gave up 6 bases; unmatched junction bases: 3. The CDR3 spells CASSLGLAANEQFF. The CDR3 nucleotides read TGCGCCAGCAGCTTGGGCCTAGCGGCCAATGAGCAGTTCTTC.

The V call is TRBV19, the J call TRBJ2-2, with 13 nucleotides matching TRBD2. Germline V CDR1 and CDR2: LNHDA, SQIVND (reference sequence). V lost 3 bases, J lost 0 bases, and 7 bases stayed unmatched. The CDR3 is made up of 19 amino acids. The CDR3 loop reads CASSIRLAGGFPNTGELFF. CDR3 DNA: TGTGCCAGTAGTATCCGACTAGCGGGGGGATTTCCGAACACCGGGGAGCTGTTTTTT.

The CDR3 loop is CASSLRGSGGQSSYNEQFF. CDR3 coding DNA: TGTGCCAGCAGCTTACGGGGTAGCGGGGGGCAGAGCTCCTACAATGAGCAGTTCTTC. This chain links TRBV13 with TRBJ2-1; 10 nucleotides agree with TRBD2. The CDR3 loop spans 19 amino acids. Germline CDR1 and CDR2: PRHDT and FYEKMQ (reference sequence). V shed 2 bases and J 0 bases; nucleotides not matched to a gene: 10.

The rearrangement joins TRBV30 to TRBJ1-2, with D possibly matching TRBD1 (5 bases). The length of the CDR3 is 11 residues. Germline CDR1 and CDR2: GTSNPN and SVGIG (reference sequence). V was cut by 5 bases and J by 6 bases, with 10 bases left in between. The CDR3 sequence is CAWDRFDGYTF. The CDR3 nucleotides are TGTGCCTGGGACAGATTCGATGGCTACACCTTC.